This is a list of T cell receptor beta chains from one sample in a study of T cell repertoires in cytomegalovirus infection. TCRdb reprocessed the reads via MiXCR and lists one record per CDR3 protein. This table has just under 300,000 distinct CDR3 sequences, 8% to 10% appearing once. The sequencing input was PBMCs. The source of these receptors is a human donor in good health (CMV status not recorded). Some clones in this sample may be carry-over from other donors' samples. Each CDR3 is given with its conserved first and last residue. The order of the fields is V gene, J gene, clone size, D gene, CDR3 protein, CDR3 DNA. A D gene is named only where the DNA matches it firmly. Only part of the rows carry a size: once, few, many, or a class if the clone is expanded.

V: TRBV7-6
J: TRBJ1-4
size: many
D: TRBD1
CDR3: CASSHPISRDRERAWWANEKLFF
DNA: TGTGCCAGCAGCCATCCTATTTCGAGGGACAGGGAAAGGGCCTGGTGGGCTAATGAAAAACTGTTTTTT

V: TRBV24-1
J: TRBJ2-2
size: -
D: TRBD1
CDR3: CATGPRQGAPSSNTGELFF
DNA: TGTGCCACGGGGCCACGACAGGGGGCCCCTTCATCGAACACCGGGGAGCTGTTTTTT

V: TRBV24-1
J: TRBJ2-1
size: -
D: TRBD1
CDR3: CATSRTGYNEQFF
DNA: TGTGCCACTTCCCGGACAGGCTACAATGAGCAGTTCTTC

V: TRBV2
J: TRBJ2-1
size: -
D: -
CDR3: CADSNRPSSYNEQFF
DNA: TGTGCCGATTCGAACAGGCCGAGCTCCTACAATGAGCAGTTCTTC

V: TRBV2
J: TRBJ1-2
size: many
D: -
CDR3: CASSGRLNRGYTF
DNA: TGTGCCAGCAGCGGACGGTTAAATCGCGGCTACACCTTC

V: TRBV7-9
J: TRBJ2-2
size: many
D: TRBD2
CDR3: CASSSGGINTGELFF
DNA: TGTGCCAGCAGCTCCGGGGGGATCAACACCGGGGAGCTGTTTTTT

V: TRBV2
J: TRBJ1-1
size: many
D: -
CDR3: CASRDLQEKAFF
DNA: TGTGCCAGCAGGGACCTACAGGAGAAAGCTTTCTTT

V: TRBV2
J: TRBJ1-1
size: many
D: TRBD1
CDR3: CASCRGLNTEAFF
DNA: TGTGCCAGCTGCAGGGGGCTAAACACTGAAGCTTTCTTT

V: TRBV6-2/TRBV6-3
J: TRBJ1-1
size: many
D: -
CDR3: CASRDDWNTEAFF
DNA: TGTGCCAGCAGAGACGACTGGAACACTGAAGCTTTCTTT

V: TRBV6-2/TRBV6-3
J: TRBJ2-6
size: many
D: TRBD1
CDR3: CASGQGLSGANVLTF
DNA: TGTGCCAGCGGACAGGGCCTCTCTGGGGCCAACGTCCTGACTTTC

V: TRBV11-1
J: TRBJ1-1
size: few
D: -
CDR3: CASSLDTGPNTEAFF
DNA: TGTGCCAGCAGCTTAGATACAGGGCCGAACACTGAAGCTTTCTTT

V: TRBV7-2
J: TRBJ2-4
size: many
D: TRBD2
CDR3: CASSIKSGGGQNIQYF
DNA: TGTGCCAGCAGCATTAAGTCGGGGGGGGGCCAGAACATTCAGTACTTC

V: TRBV7-2
J: TRBJ2-5
size: many
D: -
CDR3: CASSPAREETQYF
DNA: TGTGCCAGCAGCCCCGCCCGGGAGGAGACCCAGTACTTC

V: TRBV3-1
J: TRBJ1-2
size: -
D: -
CDR3: CASSQGMGDYGYTF
DNA: TGTGCCAGCAGCCAAGGGATGGGGGACTATGGCTACACCTTC

V: TRBV20-1
J: TRBJ1-1
size: -
D: -
CDR3: CSARREPPTEAFF
DNA: TGCAGTGCTAGACGGGAGCCTCCTACTGAAGCTTTCTTT

V: TRBV14
J: TRBJ1-2
size: many
D: TRBD1
CDR3: CASSQITGVGYTF
DNA: TGTGCCAGCAGCCAAATCACAGGGGTTGGCTACACCTTC

V: TRBV2
J: TRBJ2-7
size: many
D: -
CDR3: CASITDRWNEQYF
DNA: TGTGCCAGCATCACTGACAGGTGGAACGAGCAGTACTTC